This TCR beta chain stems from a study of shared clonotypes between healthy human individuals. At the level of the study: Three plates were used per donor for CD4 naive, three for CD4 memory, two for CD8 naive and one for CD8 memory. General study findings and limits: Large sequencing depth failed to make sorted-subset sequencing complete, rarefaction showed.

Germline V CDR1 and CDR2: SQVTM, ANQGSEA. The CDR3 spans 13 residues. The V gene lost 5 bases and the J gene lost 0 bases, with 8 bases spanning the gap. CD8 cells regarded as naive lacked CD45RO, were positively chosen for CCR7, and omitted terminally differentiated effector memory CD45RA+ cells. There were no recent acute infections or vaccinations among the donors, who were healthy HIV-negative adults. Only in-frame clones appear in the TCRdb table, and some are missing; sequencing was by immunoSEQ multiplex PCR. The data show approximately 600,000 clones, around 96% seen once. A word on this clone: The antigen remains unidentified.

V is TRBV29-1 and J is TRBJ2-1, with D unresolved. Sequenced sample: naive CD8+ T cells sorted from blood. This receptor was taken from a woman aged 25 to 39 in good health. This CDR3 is CSVRRSSYNEQFF. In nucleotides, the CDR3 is TGCAGCGTTCGCAGGAGCTCCTACAATGAGCAGTTCTTC.